The 5 T cell receptor beta chains below all came from one sample that was sequenced in a study of cytomegalovirus exposure and HLA in healthy donors (dated by TCRdb to 2017 to 2019). The library was generated by the immunoSEQ multiplex PCR assay. For the multiplex PCR, a mixture combining 60 forward primers for TCR Vbeta segments and 13 reverse primers for TCR Jbeta segments was used. TCRdb retrieved this table from immuneACCESS and kept in-frame rearrangements only. Not all clones are present; in checked studies, unresolved V genes account for under half, and no reason is known for the remainder. The sample records roughly 180,000 clones, about 10% of which are singletons. The ten top clones hold 1% to 1.5% of the sample. The sequenced material came from PBMCs. Receptor source: a young woman in good health and CMV-seropositive.

This chain links TRBV2 with TRBJ2-2, with D perhaps matching TRBD2 (5 bases). This CDR3 region has 17 residues. Looked up from germline, CDR1 is SNHLY and CDR2 is FYNNEI. V lost 1 base and J lost 3, with 15 bases in between. The CDR3 is CASSEEEAETDTGELFF. The CDR3 nucleotides read TGTGCCAGCAGTGAAGAGGAGGCGGAAACGGACACCGGGGAGCTGTTTTTT.

This chain connects TRBV7-9 to TRBJ2-7, with D possibly TRBD2 on 6 matching bases. CDR1 and CDR2 (germline): SEHNR, FQNEAQ (reference sequence). Deletions cut 1 base from V and 5 bases from J, with 15 bases between. This CDR3 spans 15 amino acids. Here the CDR3 reads CASSLVGGGANEQYF. In DNA, the CDR3 is TGTGCCAGCAGCTTAGTCGGCGGAGGGGCCAACGAGCAGTACTTC.

The V and J genes are TRBV2 and TRBJ2-4; 12 nucleotides agree with TRBD2. The CDR3 runs to 15 residues. Germline loops: CDR1 SNHLY, CDR2 FYNNEI. After removal of 7 bases from V and 6 bases from J, the junction contained 7 bases not matched to a gene. The CDR3: CASTPRTSGINIQYF. In DNA form, the CDR3 reads TGTGCCAGCACACCCCGGACTAGCGGGATAAACATTCAGTACTTC.

The chain joins TRBV7-9 to TRBJ1-2; tentatively, D is TRBD1 (6 bases). The germline CDR1 and CDR2 sequences are SEHNR and FQNEAQ (reference sequence). CDR3 length: 13 residues. With 6 bases removed from V and 8 bases from J, the gap between germline ends came to 16 bases. This CDR3 is CASSKGGATGYTF. CDR3 in DNA: TGTGCCAGCAGTAAAGGGGGGGCTACGGGCTACACCTTC.

In its sample, this clone was seen a few times. The chain joins TRBV7-2 to TRBJ1-1; the match to TRBD1 covers 10 bases. The junction had 5 bases not matched to a gene; V was cut back by 1 base and J by 6 bases. Germline CDR1 and CDR2: SGHTA and FQGNSA. The CDR3 contains 15 residues. CDR3 DNA sequence: TGTGCCAGCAGCTTAGTTCCGGGACAGGGGTCTGAAGCTTTCTTT. This encodes CASSLVPGQGSEAFF.